One sample yielded the 23 T cell receptor beta chains listed below, sequenced in a study of blood T cells in healthy people across ages. The use of a sample-barcoded 5' primer and a J-beta primer mix characterized a second PCR of about 7 to 12 cycles. In TCRdb, the 5' RACE reads were re-called with MiXCR into one record per CDR3 protein. Among around 970,000 distinct CDR3 sequences listed, 51% were seen once. The sample was blood. Receptors originate from a woman aged 60-75 years in good health.

There are a few counts of this clonotype. The J gene is TRBJ2-5, the V gene TRBV4-2, with 9 bases fitting TRBD2. The CDR3 spans 16 residues. Germline V gives CDR1 LGHNA, CDR2 YNFKEQ. V dropped 1 base and J dropped 3; count of bases not matched to a gene: 6. The CDR3 nucleotides read TGTGCCAGCAGCCAAGCTTTTGGCGGGAGGGAAGAGACCCAGTACTTC. Translated, it gives CASSQAFGGREETQYF.

The chain carries TRBV28 and TRBJ2-4; 9 bases are a match to TRBD1. The J call may be mistaken, given a closer DNA end match to TRBJ2-7. CDR1 and CDR2 from the germline V gene are MDHEN and SYDVKM. The CDR3 sequence is 15 residues long. The CDR3 nucleotides are TGTGCCAGCAGTAGCACAGGGGGCAAGTTCTACGAGCAGTACTTC. Encoded protein: CASSSTGGKFYEQYF.

V is TRBV15 and J is TRBJ2-4; no clear D. Germline V gene data show CDR1 as LNHNV and CDR2 as YYDKDF (reference sequence). Between the trimmed V and J ends, which lost 3 bases and 15 bases, there was a span of 21 bases. CDR3 length equals 14 residues. The chain's CDR3 is CATSSLSSSYERYF. CDR3 sequence (DNA): TGTGCCACCAGCAGTTTGTCAAGCTCCTACGAGCGGTACTTC.

This sequence joins TRBV3-1 and TRBJ2-7; D may correspond to TRBD1 or TRBD2 (5 bases each). Looked up from germline, CDR1 is LGHDT and CDR2 is YNNKEL (reference sequence). The CDR3 runs 13 residues. Trimming stripped 1 base from V and 6 bases from J, with 10 bases between. The CDR3 reads CASSQARDGEQYF. CDR3 sequence (DNA): TGTGCCAGCAGCCAAGCCCGGGACGGCGAGCAGTACTTC.

The genes are TRBV4-3 and TRBJ2-4, with TRBD1 matching over 9 bases. The CDR3 is 14 residues long. Per germline, CDR1 LGHNA and CDR2 YSLEER. After removal of 3 bases from V and 7 bases from J, the junction contained 4 bases not matched to a gene. For the CDR3, the DNA is TGCGCCAGCAGCCAGGGGACAGGGATGAACATTCAGTACTTC. Translating gives CASSQGTGMNIQYF.

The V gene is TRBV3-1, the J gene TRBJ2-3; D perhaps matches TRBD2 (6 bases). The CDR3 has 17 amino acids. The V gene's germline CDR1 is LGHDT and CDR2 YNNKEL (reference sequence). V shed 4 bases and J shed 2 bases, with 19 bases lying between them. The CDR3 loop reads CASSPTEGPSFTDTQYF. The CDR3 bases are TGTGCCAGCAGCCCCACGGAGGGACCGTCCTTCACAGATACGCAGTATTTT.

This chain connects TRBV27 to TRBJ1-2; TRBD1 agrees at 7 bases. V shed 6 bases, J shed 1 base, and the junction held 8 bases outside the gene matches. Germline-derived CDR1 and CDR2 are MNHEY and SMNVEV (reference sequence). The CDR3 contains 15 residues. The CDR3 nucleotides read TGTGCCAGCAGATTACAGGGGCACTATAACTATGGCTACACCTTC. Its protein product is CASRLQGHYNYGYTF.

The V and J genes are TRBV5-1 and TRBJ2-7; 8 bases agree with TRBD1. The germline CDR1 and CDR2 sequences are SGHRS and YFSETQ. The CDR3 has 15 residues. V dropped 4 bases and J dropped 7; count of bases not matched to a gene: 13. CDR3 sequence (DNA): TGCGCCAGCAGCAAAGACAGGGGCTTCTACAATGAGCAGTACTTC. Residues: CASSKDRGFYNEQYF.

The V gene is TRBV18, the J gene TRBJ2-3; D is possibly TRBD1 (5 bases). Germline-derived CDR1 and CDR2 are KGHSH and LQKENI. This CDR3 region has 15 residues. V was trimmed by 5 bases and J by 1 base, leaving 13 bases between them. DNA for the CDR3: TGTGCCAGCTCATCCAGGGTTGGGGGCACAGATACGCAGTATTTT. Translation gives CASSSRVGGTDTQYF.

In this sample, this clonotype turned up a few times. The chain has TRBV28 and TRBJ2-3, with 12 bases fitting TRBD1. Looked up from germline, CDR1 is MDHEN and CDR2 is SYDVKM. The CDR3 covers 14 residues. Losses at the gene ends were 7 bases for V and 8 bases for J; bases not matched to a gene: 7. CDR3 sequence (DNA): TGTGCCAGCAACCGGGACAGGGGGCGCGGTACGCAGTATTTT. This gives the protein CASNRDRGRGTQYF.

The rearrangement links TRBV6-5 to TRBJ2-5; TRBD1 matches 9 bases. Near its end, the DNA agrees better with TRBJ2-7, so the J call may be wrong. The germline V gene has CDR1 MNHEY and CDR2 SVGAGI. This CDR3 has 14 amino acids. CDR3 residues: CASRPTGGFGEQYF. Written as DNA, the CDR3 is TGTGCCAGCAGACCGACAGGGGGTTTCGGCGAGCAGTACTTC.

The chain recombines TRBV20-1 with TRBJ1-4, with D hard to call. V lost 2 bases and J lost 7, with 14 bases in between. CDR1 and CDR2 (germline): DFQATT, SNEGSKA (reference sequence). The CDR3 covers 14 residues. CDR3 sequence reads: CSARRQPGGEKLFF. CDR3 DNA: TGCAGTGCTAGAAGGCAGCCCGGCGGTGAAAAACTGTTTTTT.

This clonotype was observed a handful of times. CDR3 sequence: CASSDRGHSGANVLTF. The CDR3 DNA follows: TGTGCCAGCAGCGACAGGGGTCACTCTGGGGCCAACGTCCTGACTTTC. The J gene is TRBJ2-6, the V gene TRBV12-3 or TRBV12-4; 8 nucleotides line up with TRBD1. CDR3 size: 16 residues. Losses at the gene ends were 6 bases for V and 0 bases for J; bases not matched to a gene: 4.

The J gene is TRBJ2-5, the V gene TRBV3-1; 10 positions match TRBD2. V was pared by 0 bases and J by 2 bases, with 6 bases of the junction left unmatched. Germline V gene lookup returns CDR1 LGHDT and CDR2 YNNKEL (reference sequence). The CDR3 is 17 residues long. The CDR3 here is CASSQDRSGREQETQYF. Here the CDR3 DNA reads TGTGCCAGCAGCCAAGATAGGAGCGGGAGGGAGCAAGAGACCCAGTACTTC.

This clonotype was counted at least ten times. This chain uses TRBV7-9 with TRBJ2-7; D ambiguous. V was clipped by 5 bases and J by 3 bases, with 5 bases between them. Germline assignment: CDR1 SEHNR and CDR2 FQNEAQ (reference sequence). This CDR3 has 11 amino acids. The CDR3 DNA reads as TGTGCCAGCAGCGCCTACTACGAGCAGTACTTC. Translated, it gives CASSAYYEQYF. The entire variable domain, with the rest obtained from reference TRBV7-9 and TRBJ2-7, is as follows: DTGVSQNPRHKITKRGQNVTFRCDPISEHNRLYWYRQTLGQGPEFLTYFQNEAQLEKSRLLSDRFSAERPKGSFSTLEIQRTEQGDSAMYLCASSAYYEQYFGPGTRLTVT.

The chain has TRBV20-1 and TRBJ2-3, with 7 positions matching TRBD1. With V trimmed by 4 bases and J by 8 bases, 18 bases remained unmatched. Germline V CDR1 and CDR2: DFQATT, SNEGSKA (reference sequence). The CDR3 has 16 amino acids. The CDR3 here is CSAIQGEKGDRGTQYF. The CDR3 region has the DNA TGCAGTGCTATCCAGGGGGAGAAAGGGGATAGGGGTACGCAGTATTTT.

This CDR3 is CASSADWGDEQFF. The CDR3 coding sequence is TGTGCCAGCAGCGCAGATTGGGGAGATGAGCAGTTCTTC. J is TRBJ2-1 and V is TRBV9; D might be TRBD2 (5 bases). The germline gives CDR1 SGDLS, CDR2 YYNGEE. V shed 3 bases and J shed 8 bases, with 12 bases lying between them. CDR3 length equals 13 residues.

This clonotype occurred once. Compared with germline, one end of the junction differs, possibly owing to a read error. The gene calls are TRBV3-1 and TRBJ2-1; 7 bases are shared with TRBD2. The J call may be incorrect, as the DNA end agrees better with TRBJ2-7. CDR3 length equals 15 residues. CDR1 and CDR2 from the germline V gene are LGHDT and YNNKEL (reference sequence). The DNA for the CDR3 is TGCGCCAGCAGCCGACCGGGACTATCCTACAATGAGCAGTACTTC. It is translated as CASSRPGLSYNEQYF.

The chain carries TRBV2 and TRBJ2-3; 7 bases fit TRBD2. Trimming cost V 7 bases and J 2 bases; bases outside gene matches: 9. The CDR3 loop spans 15 amino acids. Germline CDR1 reads SNHLY; CDR2 reads FYNNEI. CDR3 residues: CASKREVSNTDTQYF. DNA for the CDR3: TGTGCCAGCAAACGGGAGGTGTCCAACACAGATACGCAGTATTTT. The whole variable domain, filled in from reference TRBV2 and TRBJ2-3, reads EPEVTQTPSHQVTQMGQEVILRCVPISNHLYFYWYRQILGQKVEFLVSFYNNEISEKSEIFDDQFSVERPDGSNFTLKIRSTKLEDSAMYFCASKREVSNTDTQYFGPGTRLTVL.

This clonotype has at least ten counts. A junction boundary mismatches the germline segment, possibly from a read error. The chain has TRBV5-1 and TRBJ2-7; TRBD2 is a possible D gene (5 bases). The CDR3 totals 14 residues. Per the germline V gene, CDR1 is SGHRS and CDR2 is YFSETQ. The CDR3 protein is CASSLGSGSYEQYF. The DNA for the CDR3 is TGTGCCAGCAGCTTAGGTTCGGGGTCCTACGAGCAGTACTTC.

There are a few counts of this clonotype. The chain carries TRBV6-1 and TRBJ2-3; TRBD2 matches at 10 bases. This CDR3 is 16 amino acids long. CDR1 is MNHNS, CDR2 SASEGT, per germline. Unmatched junction bases numbered 7, after V lost 6 bases and J lost 1 base. The DNA for the CDR3 is TGTGCCAGCAGGAGGTCTCTAGCGGGAGGCACAGATACGCAGTATTTT. Protein: CASRRSLAGGTDTQYF.

V is TRBV21-1 and J is TRBJ2-1; TRBD2, as called in the table, went unchecked against the DNA. TRBV21-1 is classified as a pseudogene. The CDR3 consists of 19 residues. CDR3 sequence (DNA): TGTGCCAGCAGCATGAGGACTAGCGGGAGGTCTAGCTCCTACAATGAGCAGTTCTTC. Its protein is CASSMRTSGRSSSYNEQFF.

This clonotype was observed a few times. The chain combines TRBV4-1 with TRBJ2-3; D unclear. From germline, CDR1 is MGHRA and CDR2 YSYEKL. The ends were cut back, 3 bases at V and 8 bases at J, with 12 bases in the middle. The CDR3 loop spans 13 amino acids. CDR3 bases: TGCGCCAGCAGCCAGAACGGGCAGGCTACGCAGTATTTT. Translating gives CASSQNGQATQYF.